This T cell receptor beta chain was found in a study of CXCR3-negative and CXCR3-positive naive CD8 T cells. Study background: The study obtained 140 million or so TRB reads, about 1.5 +/- 0.3 million per library. Study-level results: TRBV-TRBJ usage was alike in naive CXCR3-negative and CXCR3-positive cells but differed in memory cells.

CDR1 and CDR2 (germline): SQVTM, ANQGSEA. The length of the CDR3 is 13 residues. Concerning this clonotype: Antigen unknown.

Naive CD8+ T cells displayed a CD45RO-CCR7+CD27+CD95- phenotype. UMI labels and 5' RACE were used to prepare the TRB cDNA libraries. TCRdb reprocessed the 5' RACE reads; each CDR3 protein has one entry and no DNA is given. This sample lists under 85,000 distinct CDR3 sequences; its ten largest clones have about 1.6%. The clonotype originates from a human donor in good health. Some clones in this sample may be carry-over from other donors' samples. Material for sequencing was naive CXCR3- CD8+ T cells from blood. As for subset: CD45RO-CCR7+CD27+CD95- naive CD8+ T cells lacking CXCR3 (TNR3-). V gene TRBV29-1 combines with J gene TRBJ1-1; checking the TCRdb D call of TRBD1 is not possible without DNA. The CDR3: CSVEDRENTEAFF.